The next 8 T cell receptor beta chains were all read from a single sample in a study of blood T cell repertoires in COVID-19. TCRdb's table, derived via immunoSEQ multiplex PCR, lists solely in-frame clones and lacks some. This sample carries about 180,000 clones, approximately 87% of them seen once, and the ten largest clones take about 12%. Sequences were obtained from peripheral blood. Receptor source: a woman between 65 and 79 years old with COVID-19, enrolled during active disease.

The chain links TRBV7-8 to TRBJ2-7, with 10 bases matching TRBD2. The CDR3 has 14 residues. CDR1 and CDR2 (germline): SGHVS, FQNEAQ. V trimming: 5 bases; J trimming: 6 bases; junction bases outside the gene matches: 7. The CDR3 DNA reads as TGTGCCAGCAGCCCAGGGACTAGCGCCGCCGAGCAGTACTTC. As protein: CASSPGTSAAEQYF.

The chain couples TRBV6-5 to TRBJ2-7; D is unclear. V was cut by 5 bases and J by 4 bases, with 12 bases left in between. Germline V gene sequence: CDR1 MNHEY, CDR2 SVGAGI. The CDR3 length is 13 residues. Here the CDR3 DNA reads TGTGCCAGCAGTAACAGAGCTCTGTACGAGCAGTACTTC. Amino acids: CASSNRALYEQYF.

V gene TRBV2 combines with J gene TRBJ2-4, with 9 bases identical to TRBD2. Unmatched junction bases numbered 6, after V lost 6 bases and J lost 0 bases. Germline CDR1 is SNHLY and CDR2 is FYNNEI. The length of the CDR3 is 16 residues. The CDR3, as DNA: TGTGCCAGCAGCGCCCAACTAGCGGGAGCCAAAAACATTCAGTACTTC. As protein: CASSAQLAGAKNIQYF.

This chain's CDR3 is CASSSYGEQYF. DNA for the CDR3: TGTGCCAGCAGTTCTTACGGCGAGCAGTACTTC. This chain joins TRBV12-3 or TRBV12-4 and TRBJ2-7; D not resolved. This CDR3 region has 11 residues. The ends were cut back, 4 bases at V and 6 bases at J, with 7 bases in the middle.

The chain couples TRBV30 to TRBJ1-1; 9 positions agree with TRBD1. The V and J ends lost 2 bases and 1 base, in that order; junction bases with no gene match: 5. CDR3 length: 15 residues. Germline V gene sequence: CDR1 GTSNPN, CDR2 SVGIG (reference sequence). In DNA form, the CDR3 reads TGTGCCTGGAGTTTCCTGACAGGGGGGAACACTGAAGCTTTCTTT. Translation gives CAWSFLTGGNTEAFF.

The rearrangement uses TRBV3-1 (or the pseudogene TRBV3-2) and TRBJ2-3; tentatively, D is TRBD2 (5 bases). This CDR3 is built from 16 residues. The V end lost 4 bases, the J end lost 4 bases, and 18 bases lay between the germline ends. Per germline, CDR1 LGHDT and CDR2 YNNKEL (reference sequence). CDR3: CASSPQGRLGADTQYF. The CDR3 DNA reads as TGTGCCAGCAGCCCCCAAGGGCGGTTGGGAGCAGATACGCAGTATTTT.

The chain recombines TRBV3-1 (or the pseudogene TRBV3-2) with TRBJ2-7; D remains unclear. The CDR3 is made up of 14 amino acids. V dropped 3 bases and J dropped 0 bases, with 9 bases sitting between them. Per germline, CDR1 LGHDT and CDR2 YNNKEL (reference sequence). CDR3 coding DNA: TGTGCCAGCAGCCAGATACAGAACTCCTACGAGCAGTACTTC. As protein: CASSQIQNSYEQYF.

CDR3 amino acids: CSDVQKGLAGPYNEQFF. The CDR3 DNA is TGCAGCGACGTCCAGAAGGGACTAGCGGGACCCTACAATGAGCAGTTCTTC. The rearrangement links TRBV29-1 to TRBJ2-1; 13 bases map to TRBD2. Per the germline V gene, CDR1 is SQVTM and CDR2 is ANQGSEA. The CDR3 runs 17 residues. V was pared by 7 bases and J by 2 bases, with 11 bases of the junction left unmatched.